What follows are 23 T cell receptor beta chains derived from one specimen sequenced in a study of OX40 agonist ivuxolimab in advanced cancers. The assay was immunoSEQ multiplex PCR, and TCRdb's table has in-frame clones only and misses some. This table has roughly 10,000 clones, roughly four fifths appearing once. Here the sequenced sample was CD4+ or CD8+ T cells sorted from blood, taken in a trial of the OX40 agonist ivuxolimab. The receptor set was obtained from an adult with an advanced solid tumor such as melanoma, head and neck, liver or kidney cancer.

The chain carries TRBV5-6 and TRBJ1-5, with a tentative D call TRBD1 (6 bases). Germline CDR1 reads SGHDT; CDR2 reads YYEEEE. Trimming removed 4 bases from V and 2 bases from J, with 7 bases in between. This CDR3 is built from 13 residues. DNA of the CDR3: TGTGCCAGCAGCGCAGGGGGCAATCAGCCCCAGCATTTT. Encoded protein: CASSAGGNQPQHF.

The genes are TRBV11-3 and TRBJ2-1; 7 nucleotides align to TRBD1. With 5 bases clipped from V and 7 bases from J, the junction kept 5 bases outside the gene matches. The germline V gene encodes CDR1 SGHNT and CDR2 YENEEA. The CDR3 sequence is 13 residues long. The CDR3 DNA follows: TGTGCCAGCAGCCTGGGGACAGTGAATGAGCAGTTCTTC. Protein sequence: CASSLGTVNEQFF. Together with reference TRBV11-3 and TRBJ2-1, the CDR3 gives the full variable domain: EAGVVQSPRYKIIEKKQPVAFWCNPISGHNTLYWYLQNLGQGPELLIRYENEEAVDDSQLPKDRFSAERLKGVDSTLKIQPAELGDSAVYLCASSLGTVNEQFFGPGTRLTVL.

The DNA for the CDR3 is TGTGCCAGCACCGGGGACAGGGGGCGGTTTGAAGCTTTCTTT. As protein: CASTGDRGRFEAFF. The chain carries TRBV28 and TRBJ1-1, with TRBD1 matching 12 bases. CDR1 and CDR2 from the germline V gene are MDHEN and SYDVKM. This CDR3 contains 14 residues. Trimming cost V 7 bases and J 7 bases; bases outside gene matches: 7.

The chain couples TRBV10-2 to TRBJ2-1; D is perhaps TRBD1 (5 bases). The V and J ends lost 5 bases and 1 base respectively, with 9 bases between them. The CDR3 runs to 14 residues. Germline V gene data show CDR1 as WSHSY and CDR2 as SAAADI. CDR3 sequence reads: CASSTGVSYNEQFF. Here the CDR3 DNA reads TGCGCCAGCAGTACAGGAGTTTCCTACAATGAGCAGTTCTTC.

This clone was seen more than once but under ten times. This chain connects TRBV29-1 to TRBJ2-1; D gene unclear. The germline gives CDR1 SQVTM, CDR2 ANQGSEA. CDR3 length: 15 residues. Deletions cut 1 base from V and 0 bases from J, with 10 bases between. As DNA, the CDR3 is TGCAGCGTTGAAGGAACCCACAGCTCCTACAATGAGCAGTTCTTC. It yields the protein CSVEGTHSSYNEQFF.

CDR3 sequence reads: CASSSIDSSNQPQHF. The CDR3 nucleotides read TGTGCCAGCAGCTCAATCGACTCGAGCAATCAGCCCCAGCATTTT. The V gene is TRBV11-2, the J gene TRBJ1-5; unclear D gene. The CDR3 extends over 15 amino acids. V lost 4 bases and J 1 base, leaving 11 bases between the germline ends. Germline V CDR1 and CDR2: SGHAT, FQNNGV.

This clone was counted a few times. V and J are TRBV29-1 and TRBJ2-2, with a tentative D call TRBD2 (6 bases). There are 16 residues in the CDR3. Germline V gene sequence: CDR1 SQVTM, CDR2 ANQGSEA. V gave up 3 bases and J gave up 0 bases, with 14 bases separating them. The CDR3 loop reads CSVELWDFPNTGELFF. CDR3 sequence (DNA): TGCAGCGTTGAGCTTTGGGACTTCCCGAACACCGGGGAGCTGTTTTTT.

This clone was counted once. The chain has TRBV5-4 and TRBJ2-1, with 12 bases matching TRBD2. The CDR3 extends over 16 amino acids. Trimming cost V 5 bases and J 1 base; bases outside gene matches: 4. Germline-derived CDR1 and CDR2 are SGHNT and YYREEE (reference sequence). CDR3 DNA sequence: TGTGCCAGCAGGGAGGGGACTAGCGGGTCCTACAATGAGCAGTTCTTC. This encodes CASREGTSGSYNEQFF.

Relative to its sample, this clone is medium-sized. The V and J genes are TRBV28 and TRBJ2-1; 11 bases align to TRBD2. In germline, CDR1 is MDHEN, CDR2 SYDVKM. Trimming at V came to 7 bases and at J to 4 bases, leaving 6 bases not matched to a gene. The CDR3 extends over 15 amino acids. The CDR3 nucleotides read TGTGCCAGCACTCTACTAGCGGGAGCGTACAATGAGCAGTTCTTC. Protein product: CASTLLAGAYNEQFF. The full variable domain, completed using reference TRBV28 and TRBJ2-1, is DVKVTQSSRYLVKRTGEKVFLECVQDMDHENMFWYRQDPGLGLRLIYFSYDVKMKEKGDIPEGYSVSREKKERFSLILESASTNQTSMYLCASTLLAGAYNEQFFGPGTRLTVL.

This CDR3 is CAVGEGWSRSYNEQFF. CDR3 nucleotides: TGTGCCGTGGGGGAAGGGTGGTCGAGGTCCTACAATGAGCAGTTCTTC. The chain uses TRBV15 and TRBJ2-1; D could derive from TRBD1 or TRBD2 (5 bases each). CDR3 length: 16 residues. Germline V lookup: CDR1 LNHNV, CDR2 YYDKDF (reference sequence). V lost 11 bases and J 1 base, leaving 21 bases between the germline ends.

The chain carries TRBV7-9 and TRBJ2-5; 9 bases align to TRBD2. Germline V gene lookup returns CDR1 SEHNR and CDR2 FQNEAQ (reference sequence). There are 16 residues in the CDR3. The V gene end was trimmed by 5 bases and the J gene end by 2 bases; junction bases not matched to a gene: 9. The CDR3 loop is CASSPRTSEKQETQYF. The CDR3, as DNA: TGTGCCAGCAGCCCCCGGACTAGCGAGAAACAAGAGACCCAGTACTTC. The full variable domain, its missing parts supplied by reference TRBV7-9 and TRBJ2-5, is DTGVSQNPRHKITKRGQNVTFRCDPISEHNRLYWYRQTLGQGPEFLTYFQNEAQLEKSRLLSDRFSAERPKGSFSTLEIQRTEQGDSAMYLCASSPRTSEKQETQYFGPGTRLLVL.

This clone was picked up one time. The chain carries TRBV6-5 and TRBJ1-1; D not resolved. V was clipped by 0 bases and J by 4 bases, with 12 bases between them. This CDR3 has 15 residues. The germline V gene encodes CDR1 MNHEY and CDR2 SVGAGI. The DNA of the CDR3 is TGTGCCAGCAGTTACTCGAGAAGGTTGGGCACTGAAGCTTTCTTT. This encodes CASSYSRRLGTEAFF.

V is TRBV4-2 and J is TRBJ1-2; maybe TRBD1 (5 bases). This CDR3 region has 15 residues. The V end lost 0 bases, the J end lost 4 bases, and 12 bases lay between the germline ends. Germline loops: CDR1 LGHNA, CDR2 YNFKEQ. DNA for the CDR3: TGTGCCAGCAGCCAAGAAGGATTGGGGACCTATGGCTACACCTTC. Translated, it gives CASSQEGLGTYGYTF.

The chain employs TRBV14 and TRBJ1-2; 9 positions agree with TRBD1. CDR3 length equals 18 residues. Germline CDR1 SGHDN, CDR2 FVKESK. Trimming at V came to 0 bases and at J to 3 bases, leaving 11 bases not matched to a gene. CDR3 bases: TGTGCCAGCAGCCAAGATCAGACCGGGACAGGGAGTGACTATGGCTACACCTTC. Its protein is CASSQDQTGTGSDYGYTF. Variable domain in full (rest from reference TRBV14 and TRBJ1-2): EAGVTQFPSHSVIEKGQTVTLRCDPISGHDNLYWYRRVMGKEIKFLLHFVKESKQDESGMPNNRFLAERTGGTYSTLKVQPAELEDSGVYFCASSQDQTGTGSDYGYTFGSGTRLTVV.

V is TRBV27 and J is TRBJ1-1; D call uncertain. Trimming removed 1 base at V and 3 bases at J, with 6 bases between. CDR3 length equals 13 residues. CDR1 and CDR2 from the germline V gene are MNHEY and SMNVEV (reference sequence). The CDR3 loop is CASSLYRDTEAFF. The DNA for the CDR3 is TGTGCCAGCAGTTTATACCGGGACACTGAAGCTTTCTTT.

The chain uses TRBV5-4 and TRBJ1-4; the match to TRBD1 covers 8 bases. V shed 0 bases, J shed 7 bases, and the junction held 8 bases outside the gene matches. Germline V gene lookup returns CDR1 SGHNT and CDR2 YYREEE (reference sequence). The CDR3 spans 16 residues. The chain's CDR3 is CASSLEQGEYGEKLFF. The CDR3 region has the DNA TGTGCCAGCAGCTTGGAACAGGGGGAGTATGGTGAAAAACTGTTTTTT.

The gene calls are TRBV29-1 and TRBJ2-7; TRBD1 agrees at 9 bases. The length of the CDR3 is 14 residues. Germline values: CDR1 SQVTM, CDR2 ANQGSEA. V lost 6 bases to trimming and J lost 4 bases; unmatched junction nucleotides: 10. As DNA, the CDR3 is TGCAGCGTACGAGGGACAGGGAAGGAGTACGAGCAGTACTTC. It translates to CSVRGTGKEYEQYF.

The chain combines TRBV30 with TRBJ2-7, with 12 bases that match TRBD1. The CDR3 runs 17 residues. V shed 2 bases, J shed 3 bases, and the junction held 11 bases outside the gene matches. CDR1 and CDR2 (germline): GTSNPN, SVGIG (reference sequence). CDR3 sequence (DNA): TGTGCCTGGAGTACCGGGACAGGGGGCCTAGGAAGCTACGAGCAGTACTTC. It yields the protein CAWSTGTGGLGSYEQYF.

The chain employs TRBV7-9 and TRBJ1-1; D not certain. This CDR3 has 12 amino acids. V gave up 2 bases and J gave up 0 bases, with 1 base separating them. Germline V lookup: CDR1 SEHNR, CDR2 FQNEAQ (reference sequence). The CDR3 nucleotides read TGTGCCAGCAGCTTAATGAACACTGAAGCTTTCTTT. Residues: CASSLMNTEAFF.

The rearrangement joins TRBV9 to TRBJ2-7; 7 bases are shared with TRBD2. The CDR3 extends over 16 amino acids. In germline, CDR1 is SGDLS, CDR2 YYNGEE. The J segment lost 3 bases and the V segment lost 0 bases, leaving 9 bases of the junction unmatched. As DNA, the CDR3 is TGTGCCAGCAGCGTAGGAGGAGGAAGCGGGATCTACGAGCAGTACTTC. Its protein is CASSVGGGSGIYEQYF.

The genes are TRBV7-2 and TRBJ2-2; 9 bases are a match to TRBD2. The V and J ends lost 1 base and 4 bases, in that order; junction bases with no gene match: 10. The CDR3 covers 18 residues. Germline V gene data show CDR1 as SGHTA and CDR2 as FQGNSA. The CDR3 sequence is CASSLGVIAGAPTGELFF. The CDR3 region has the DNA TGTGCCAGCAGCTTAGGAGTCATAGCGGGAGCCCCCACCGGGGAGCTGTTTTTT.

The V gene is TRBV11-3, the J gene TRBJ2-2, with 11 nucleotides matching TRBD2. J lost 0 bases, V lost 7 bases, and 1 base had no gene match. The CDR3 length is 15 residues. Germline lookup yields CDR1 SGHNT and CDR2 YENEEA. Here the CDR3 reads CASTSGGSNTGELFF. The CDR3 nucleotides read TGTGCCAGCACTAGCGGGGGGTCGAACACCGGGGAGCTGTTTTTT. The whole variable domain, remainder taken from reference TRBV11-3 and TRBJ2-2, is EAGVVQSPRYKIIEKKQPVAFWCNPISGHNTLYWYLQNLGQGPELLIRYENEEAVDDSQLPKDRFSAERLKGVDSTLKIQPAELGDSAVYLCASTSGGSNTGELFFGEGSRLTVL.

CDR3 amino acids: CASSYGEGDYNEQFF. For the CDR3, the DNA is TGTGCCAGCAGTTACGGGGAGGGGGACTACAATGAGCAGTTCTTC. The chain carries TRBV6-6 and TRBJ2-1; D is perhaps TRBD2 (7 bases). This CDR3 spans 15 amino acids. V was clipped by 2 bases and J by 3 bases, with 11 bases between them. The V gene's germline CDR1 is MNHNY and CDR2 SVGAGI (reference sequence).